The 27 T cell receptor beta chains below come from one sample, sequenced in a study of T cell repertoires in cytomegalovirus infection. No antigen has been assigned to these receptors. TCRdb redid the calling of the reads with MiXCR, one entry per CDR3 protein. The profile shows around 100,000 distinct CDR3 sequences, around 45% of them singletons. Sequencing used CD8+ T cells from cultured PBMCs, obtained from culture after CMV antigen stimulation. The source is a human donor in good health (CMV status not recorded). Some clones in this sample may be carry-over from other donors' samples.

The CDR3 spells CASLSTGYGYTF. The CDR3 nucleotides are TGTGCCAGCCTTTCGACAGGCTATGGCTACACCTTC. V usage is TRBV19 and J usage is TRBJ1-2, with D possibly matching TRBD1 (6 bases). The germline V gene has CDR1 LNHDA and CDR2 SQIVND (reference sequence). With 9 bases removed from V and 4 bases from J, the gap between germline ends came to 12 bases. The CDR3 loop spans 12 amino acids.

This chain connects TRBV12-3 or TRBV12-4 to TRBJ1-5; no firm D call. The CDR3 has 13 residues. V gave up 3 bases and J gave up 5 bases, with 8 bases separating them. In DNA form, the CDR3 reads TGTGCCAGCAGTTTCAGCCGTGATCAGCCCCAGCATTTT. Translation gives CASSFSRDQPQHF.

The sample holds a few counts of this clonotype. The rearrangement uses TRBV7-8 and TRBJ1-1; TRBD1 aligns across 7 bases. Per the germline V gene, CDR1 is SGHVS and CDR2 is FQNEAQ. The CDR3 covers 16 residues. After removal of 5 bases from V and 3 bases from J, the junction contained 12 bases not matched to a gene. CDR3 loop: CASSQREGGVYTEAFF. The CDR3 coding sequence is TGTGCCAGCAGCCAGCGTGAAGGGGGCGTGTACACTGAAGCTTTCTTT.

This clonotype was counted ten times or more. The V gene is TRBV4-1, the J gene TRBJ2-7; possible D gene TRBD2, 7 bases. The CDR3 runs to 15 residues. Germline-derived CDR1 and CDR2 are MGHRA and YSYEKL. Trimming stripped 0 bases from V and 3 bases from J, with 12 bases between. DNA for the CDR3: TGCGCCAGCAGCCAAGAGGGGGGGCCCATCTACGAGCAGTACTTC. Its protein product is CASSQEGGPIYEQYF.

The chain recombines TRBV12-3 or TRBV12-4 with TRBJ2-3; no reliable D call. The CDR3 is 14 amino acids. V lost 1 base, J lost 0 bases, and 5 bases lay in between. CDR3 protein: CASSLGRSTDTQYF. The CDR3 coding sequence is TGTGCCAGCAGTTTAGGGCGAAGCACAGATACGCAGTATTTT.

This clonotype was observed at least ten times. V is TRBV4-1 and J is TRBJ2-5; 9 nucleotides align to TRBD1. The CDR3 covers 18 residues. The germline gives CDR1 MGHRA, CDR2 YSYEKL. The ends lost 4 bases at V and 5 bases at J; junction bases unmatched: 17. This CDR3 is CASSRALGLQGARETQYF. CDR3 sequence (DNA): TGCGCCAGCAGCCGGGCCTTGGGGCTACAGGGGGCGCGGGAGACCCAGTACTTC.

The chain carries TRBV27 and TRBJ1-5; D gene ambiguous. The CDR3 extends over 12 amino acids. Trimming left V 6 bases short and J 5 bases short, with 8 bases between. Germline CDR1 MNHEY, CDR2 SMNVEV (reference sequence). The DNA of the CDR3 is TGTGCCAGCAGGACGGGGTATCAGCCCCAGCATTTT. It translates to CASRTGYQPQHF.

In this sample, this clonotype turned up a few times. The rearrangement joins TRBV2 to TRBJ1-1; D is unclear. Germline V gene sequence: CDR1 SNHLY, CDR2 FYNNEI. Trimming removed 2 bases at V and 5 bases at J, with 9 bases between. This CDR3 has 13 residues. The chain's CDR3 is CASSELAETEAFF. The CDR3 nucleotides read TGTGCCAGCAGTGAACTGGCAGAAACTGAAGCTTTCTTT.

The V and J genes are TRBV24-1 and TRBJ1-1; D is undetermined. Germline V gene sequence: CDR1 KGHDR, CDR2 SFDVKD. The CDR3 length is 14 residues. V was clipped by 5 bases and J by 4 bases, with 13 bases between them. CDR3 protein: CATSGPGRRTEAFF. The CDR3 DNA follows: TGTGCCACCAGTGGTCCCGGACGGCGCACTGAAGCTTTCTTT.

This clonotype was observed at least ten times. The V and J genes are TRBV7-2 and TRBJ2-7; possibly TRBD1 for D (5 bases). Germline V lookup: CDR1 SGHTA, CDR2 FQGNSA. The V end was cut by 1 base, the J end by 7 bases, with 8 bases between. The CDR3 runs to 12 residues. The CDR3 bases are TGTGCCAGCAGCTTAGAAGGGGTAGAGCAGTACTTC. It specifies CASSLEGVEQYF.

DNA of the CDR3: TGTGCCAGCAATACAGGGAGTGACGGCTACACCTTC. Translation gives CASNTGSDGYTF. The V and J genes are TRBV6-7 and TRBJ1-2; D might be TRBD1 (6 bases). TRBV6-7 is known as an ORF, though its function is uncertain. The CDR3 runs to 12 residues. The germline V and J ends were trimmed by 7 bases and 8 bases, with 14 bases remaining between them.

This clonotype was detected only a few times. This sequence joins TRBV7-2 and TRBJ2-7; TRBD1 aligns across 12 bases. This CDR3 has 16 residues. Germline loops: CDR1 SGHTA, CDR2 FQGNSA. The ends lost 3 bases at V and 5 bases at J; junction bases unmatched: 8. The CDR3 loop reads CASSLLMGQGANEQYF. CDR3 sequence (DNA): TGTGCCAGCAGCTTGCTTATGGGACAGGGGGCGAACGAGCAGTACTTC. Full variable domain (missing parts from reference TRBV7-2 and TRBJ2-7): GAGVSQSPSNKVTEKGKDVELRCDPISGHTALYWYRQSLGQGLEFLIYFQGNSAPDKSGLPSDRFSAERTGGSVSTLTIQRTQQEDSAVYLCASSLLMGQGANEQYFGPGTRLTVT.

The CDR3 coding sequence is TGTGCCAGCAGGGAGGGACAGGTCGCCTACGAGCAGTACTTC. Translating it yields CASREGQVAYEQYF. The genes are TRBV2 and TRBJ2-7, with 8 bases that match TRBD1. The ends lost 6 bases at V and 2 bases at J; junction bases unmatched: 6. The CDR3 spans 14 residues. In germline, CDR1 is SNHLY, CDR2 FYNNEI. The full variable domain, completed using reference TRBV2 and TRBJ2-7, is EPEVTQTPSHQVTQMGQEVILRCVPISNHLYFYWYRQILGQKVEFLVSFYNNEISEKSEIFDDQFSVERPDGSNFTLKIRSTKLEDSAMYFCASREGQVAYEQYFGPGTRLTVT.

In its sample, this clonotype was seen once. The V and J genes are TRBV19 and TRBJ2-4, with TRBD1 as a possible D gene (5 bases). V gave up 7 bases and J gave up 7 bases, with 17 bases separating them. The CDR3 consists of 14 residues. Germline values: CDR1 LNHDA, CDR2 SQIVND (reference sequence). The DNA of the CDR3 is TGTGCCAGTAACCTCCCTTGGGGCAGGAACATTCAGTACTTC. Translated, it gives CASNLPWGRNIQYF. Drawing the rest from reference TRBV19 and TRBJ2-4, the complete variable domain is DGGITQSPKYLFRKEGQNVTLSCEQNLNHDAMYWYRQDPGQGLRLIYYSQIVNDFQKGDIAEGYSVSREKKESFPLTVTSAQKNPTAFYLCASNLPWGRNIQYFGAGTRLSVL.

This clonotype has just a few counts. J is TRBJ1-2 and V is TRBV15, with D uncertain. Germline loops: CDR1 LNHNV, CDR2 YYDKDF (reference sequence). This CDR3 comprises 18 residues. V lost 5 bases, J lost 9 bases, and 31 bases lay in between. The CDR3 region is CATSENTGLRFMASRYTF. CDR3 coding DNA: TGTGCCACCAGCGAAAACACGGGATTGCGATTTATGGCTAGTCGCTACACCTTC.

This clonotype has a single count. The chain couples TRBV7-8 to TRBJ2-7; 8 bases agree with TRBD2. Trimming at V came to 5 bases and at J to 3 bases, leaving 9 bases not matched to a gene. Germline V CDR1 and CDR2: SGHVS, FQNEAQ. The CDR3 contains 15 residues. CDR3 protein: CASSPQTGGVYEQYF. The DNA of the CDR3 is TGTGCCAGCAGCCCCCAAACGGGGGGGGTCTACGAGCAGTACTTC.

There are a few counts of this clonotype. V usage is TRBV2 and J usage is TRBJ1-2; unclear D gene. V was clipped by 6 bases and J by 5 bases, with 10 bases between them. Germline V gene data show CDR1 as SNHLY and CDR2 as FYNNEI. This CDR3 contains 12 residues. The CDR3 protein is CASRKAGYGYTF. CDR3 sequence (DNA): TGTGCCAGCAGGAAAGCTGGGTATGGCTACACCTTC.

The chain recombines TRBV7-8 with TRBJ2-1; D gene ambiguous. Germline loops: CDR1 SGHVS, CDR2 FQNEAQ. The CDR3 runs 10 residues. Trimming shortened V by 7 bases and J by 6 bases, and 4 bases separated the two germline ends. The CDR3 here is CASTSNEQFF. The CDR3 DNA reads as TGTGCCAGCACTTCCAATGAGCAGTTCTTC.

The gene calls are TRBV12-3 or TRBV12-4 and TRBJ1-2; a possible D gene is TRBD1 (5 bases). The length of the CDR3 is 17 residues. V lost 2 bases, J lost 7 bases, and 23 bases lay in between. The CDR3 reads CASSLTAIWGPRVGYTF. The CDR3 nucleotides are TGTGCCAGCAGTTTAACCGCTATCTGGGGCCCCCGAGTTGGCTACACCTTC.

A few counts support this clonotype. This chain's CDR3 is CASTQKSGQGDTEAFF. CDR3 nucleotides: TGTGCCAGCACCCAAAAATCGGGGCAGGGCGACACTGAAGCTTTCTTT. The chain carries TRBV7-9 and TRBJ1-1, with a tentative D call TRBD1 (5 bases). Trimming pared 7 bases from V and 3 bases from J, leaving 21 bases between. Germline V gene sequence: CDR1 SEHNR, CDR2 FQNEAQ (reference sequence). The CDR3 sequence is 16 residues long.

This clonotype was observed many times. The chain carries TRBV12-3 or TRBV12-4 and TRBJ1-4, with D possibly being TRBD1 (6 bases). Trimming pared 6 bases from V and 4 bases from J, leaving 15 bases between. CDR3 length: 15 amino acids. This CDR3 is CASSTSGALNEKLFF. The CDR3 DNA reads as TGTGCCAGCAGCACCTCGGGGGCGCTTAATGAAAAACTGTTTTTT.

V is TRBV4-1 and J is TRBJ1-1; no clear D. The CDR3 has 13 amino acids. V was clipped by 2 bases and J by 3 bases, with 7 bases between them. Germline lookup yields CDR1 MGHRA and CDR2 YSYEKL. The CDR3 nucleotides read TGCGCCAGCAGCCAAACTGGCCACACTGAAGCTTTCTTT. Amino acids: CASSQTGHTEAFF.

This clonotype was seen more than once but under ten times. The chain has TRBV15 and TRBJ1-1; weak D call: TRBD1 (6 bases). Trimming took 3 bases from V and 1 from J, leaving 15 bases between them. Germline V gene sequence: CDR1 LNHNV, CDR2 YYDKDF (reference sequence). The CDR3 has 16 residues. The CDR3 DNA follows: TGTGCCACCAGCAGCCCCTTGACGACAGGGAACACTGAAGCTTTCTTT. Translation: CATSSPLTTGNTEAFF.

The chain combines TRBV7-6 with TRBJ2-7; no clear D. The germline V gene encodes CDR1 SGHVS and CDR2 FNYEAQ. V lost 0 bases to trimming and J lost 2 bases, with 14 bases between them. The CDR3 consists of 16 residues. CDR3 coding DNA: TGTGCCAGCAGCTTAGCGCGTTTGGGCAGCACCTACGAGCAGTACTTC. Translation gives CASSLARLGSTYEQYF.

V and J are TRBV4-1 and TRBJ2-1; 7 bases align to TRBD1. V lost 3 bases to trimming and J lost 3 bases; unmatched junction nucleotides: 2. This CDR3 spans 14 amino acids. CDR1 is MGHRA, CDR2 YSYEKL, per germline. This CDR3 is CASSHRQGYNEQFF. For the CDR3, the DNA is TGCGCCAGCAGCCACCGACAGGGCTACAATGAGCAGTTCTTC.

The chain uses TRBV2 and TRBJ2-5; TRBD2 matches at 10 bases. The CDR3 has 16 amino acids. Germline values: CDR1 SNHLY, CDR2 FYNNEI. Trimming removed 3 bases from V and 4 bases from J; junction bases left unmatched: 8. DNA for the CDR3: TGTGCCAGCAGTGAGACTAGCGGGCGACCCCGAGAGACCCAGTACTTC. Amino acid sequence: CASSETSGRPRETQYF.

The sample holds one count of this clonotype. V gene TRBV12-5 combines with J gene TRBJ2-7; 8 nucleotides match TRBD1. The germline gives CDR1 LGHNT, CDR2 FRNRAP. CDR3 length: 14 residues. With 2 bases clipped from V and 1 base from J, the junction kept 1 base outside the gene matches. CDR3 nucleotide sequence: TGTGCTAGTGGTTTGACAGGGGGATCCTACGAGCAGTACTTC. It specifies CASGLTGGSYEQYF.